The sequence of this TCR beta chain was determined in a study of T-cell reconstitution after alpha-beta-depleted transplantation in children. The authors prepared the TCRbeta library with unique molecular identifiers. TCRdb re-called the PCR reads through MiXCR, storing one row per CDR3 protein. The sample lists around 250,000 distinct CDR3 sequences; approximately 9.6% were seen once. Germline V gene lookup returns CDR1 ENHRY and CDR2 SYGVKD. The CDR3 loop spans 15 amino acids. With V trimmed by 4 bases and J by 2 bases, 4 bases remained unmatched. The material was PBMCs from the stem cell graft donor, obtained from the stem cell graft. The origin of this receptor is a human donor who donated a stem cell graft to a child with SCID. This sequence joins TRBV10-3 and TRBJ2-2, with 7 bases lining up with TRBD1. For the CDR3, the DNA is TGTGCCATCAGTGTGACAGGGATAAACACCGGGGAGCTGTTTTTT. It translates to CAISVTGINTGELFF.